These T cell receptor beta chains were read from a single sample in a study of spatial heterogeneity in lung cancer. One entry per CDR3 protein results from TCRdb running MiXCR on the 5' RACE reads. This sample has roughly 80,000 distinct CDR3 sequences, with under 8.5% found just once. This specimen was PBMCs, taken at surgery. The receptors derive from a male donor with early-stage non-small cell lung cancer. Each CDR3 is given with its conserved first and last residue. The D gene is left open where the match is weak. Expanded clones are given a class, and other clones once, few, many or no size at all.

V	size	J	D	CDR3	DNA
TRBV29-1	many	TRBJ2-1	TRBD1	CSVEGDSTNEQFF	TGCAGCGTTGAAGGGGACAGTACTAATGAGCAGTTCTTC
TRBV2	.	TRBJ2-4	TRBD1	CASTPTGGKAKNIQYF	TGTGCCAGCACTCCGACAGGGGGCAAAGCCAAAAACATTCAGTACTTC
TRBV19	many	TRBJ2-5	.	CASRRGVVSQETQYF	TGTGCCAGTAGACGAGGGGTAGTGAGTCAAGAGACCCAGTACTTC
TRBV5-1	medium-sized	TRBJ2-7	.	CASSLEPLDPGKQYF	TGCGCCAGCAGCTTGGAACCCCTCGATCCAGGGAAGCAGTACTTC
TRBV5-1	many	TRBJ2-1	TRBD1	CASSPGTGWLNEQFF	TGCGCCAGCAGCCCCGGGACAGGGTGGTTGAATGAGCAGTTCTTC
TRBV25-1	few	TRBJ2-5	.	CASSIAAETQYF	TGTGCCAGCAGTATAGCCGCGGAGACCCAGTACTTC
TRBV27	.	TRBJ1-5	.	CATSDGGSNQPQHF	TGTGCCACCTCGGACGGAGGGAGCAATCAGCCCCAGCATTTT
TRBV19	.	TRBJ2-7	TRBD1	CASSRRDSDFYEQYF	TGTGCCAGTAGTAGACGGGACAGCGACTTCTACGAGCAGTACTTC
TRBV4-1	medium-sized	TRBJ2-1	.	CASSLLLANAGNEQFF	TGCGCCAGCAGCCTTCTACTAGCTAACGCTGGCAATGAGCAGTTCTTC
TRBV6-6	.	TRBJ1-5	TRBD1	CASQQDRGQPQHF	TGTGCCAGCCAACAGGACAGGGGACAGCCCCAGCATTTT
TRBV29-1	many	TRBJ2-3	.	CSLAFSRTDTQYF	TGCAGCTTGGCCTTCTCACGCACAGATACGCAGTATTTT
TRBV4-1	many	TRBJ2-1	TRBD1	CASSPGQAEQFF	TGCGCCAGCAGCCCGGGACAGGCCGAGCAGTTCTTC
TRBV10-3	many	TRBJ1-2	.	CAISERGVANYGYTF	TGTGCCATCAGTGAGCGGGGGGTAGCTAACTATGGCTACACCTTC
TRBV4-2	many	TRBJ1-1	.	CASSQDWVVGGATEAFF	TGTGCCAGCAGCCAAGATTGGGTAGTGGGCGGGGCCACTGAAGCTTTCTTT
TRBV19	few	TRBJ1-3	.	CASSIVPALVNTIYF	TGTGCCAGTAGTATAGTACCGGCGCTCGTGAACACCATATATTTT
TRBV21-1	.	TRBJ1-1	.	CASSKKRREAFF	TGTGCCAGCAGCAAAAAGAGGAGAGAAGCTTTCTTT
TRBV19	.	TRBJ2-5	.	CASSPLGGETYQETQYF	TGTGCCAGTAGCCCACTTGGGGGAGAGACGTACCAAGAGACCCAGTACTTC
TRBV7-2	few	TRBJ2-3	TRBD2	CASSPTSGTGDTQYF	TGTGCCAGCAGCCCTACTAGCGGGACAGGAGATACGCAGTATTTT
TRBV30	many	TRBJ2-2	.	CAWSSPGLGREWTGELFF	TGTGCCTGGAGTTCCCCCGGGTTGGGGCGGGAATGGACCGGGGAGCTGTTTTTT
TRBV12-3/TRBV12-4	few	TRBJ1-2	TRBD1	CASTLGQGVGYTF	TGTGCCAGCACCCTGGGACAGGGTGTTGGCTACACCTTC
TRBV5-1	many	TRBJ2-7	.	CASRDSLNREEQYF	TGCGCCAGCAGGGACTCTTTAAATCGGGAAGAGCAGTACTTC
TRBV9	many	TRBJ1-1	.	CASSVFMGFNTEAFF	TGTGCCAGCAGCGTCTTCATGGGGTTTAACACTGAAGCTTTCTTT
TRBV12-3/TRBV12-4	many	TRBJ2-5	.	CASSLKPLQETQYF	TGTGCCAGCAGCTTAAAACCGCTTCAAGAGACCCAGTACTTC
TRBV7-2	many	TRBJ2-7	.	CASSLVERTLYEQYF	TGTGCCAGCAGCTTAGTAGAAAGGACTCTATACGAGCAGTACTTC
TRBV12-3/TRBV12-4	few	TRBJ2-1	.	CASSPDLAKVYNEQFF	TGTGCCAGCAGTCCCGACCTAGCCAAAGTCTACAATGAGCAGTTCTTC
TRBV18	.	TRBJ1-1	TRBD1	CASSPINAGQVNTEAFF	TGTGCCAGCTCACCAATAAACGCGGGACAGGTGAACACTGAAGCTTTCTTT
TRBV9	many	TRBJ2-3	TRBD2	CASSVGPSGMVDTQYF	TGTGCCAGCAGCGTAGGTCCTAGCGGGATGGTGGATACGCAGTATTTT
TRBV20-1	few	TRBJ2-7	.	CSASPRGSYEQYF	TGCAGTGCCTCTCCCCGGGGCTCCTACGAGCAGTACTTC
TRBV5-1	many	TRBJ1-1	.	CASSLLLNRSPEAFF	TGCGCCAGCAGCCTACTTCTCAACAGGAGCCCTGAAGCTTTCTTT
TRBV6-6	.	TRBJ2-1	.	CASSFMGDNEQFF	TGTGCCAGCAGTTTCATGGGCGACAATGAGCAGTTCTTC
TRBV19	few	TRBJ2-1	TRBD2	CASSIEGTSGIDNEQFF	TGTGCCAGTAGTATAGAGGGTACTAGCGGGATCGACAATGAGCAGTTCTTC
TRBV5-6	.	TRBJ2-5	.	CASSLEGLGETQYF	TGTGCCAGCAGCTTGGAGGGCCTGGGGGAGACCCAGTACTTC
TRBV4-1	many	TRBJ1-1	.	CASSQGTRGTEAFF	TGCGCCAGCAGCCAAGGCACGAGGGGCACTGAAGCTTTCTTT
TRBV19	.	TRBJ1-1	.	CASSITGSNTEAFF	TGTGCCAGTAGCATAACAGGGTCGAACACTGAAGCTTTCTTT
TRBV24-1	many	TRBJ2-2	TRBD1	CATSDRDRGGSFGELFF	TGTGCCACCAGTGACCGGGACAGAGGGGGTTCGTTCGGGGAGCTGTTTTTT
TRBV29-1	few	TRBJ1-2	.	CSGRDNYGYTF	TGCAGCGGCCGGGATAACTATGGCTACACCTTC
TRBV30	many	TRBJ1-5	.	CAWSQGSNQPQHF	TGTGCCTGGAGTCAGGGGAGCAATCAGCCCCAGCATTTT
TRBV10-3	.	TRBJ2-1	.	CAISEGQSLNEQFF	TGTGCCATCAGTGAGGGACAGAGCCTCAATGAGCAGTTCTTC
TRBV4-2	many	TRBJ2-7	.	CASSQGGRTNEQYF	TGTGCCAGCAGCCAAGGAGGGAGGACGAACGAGCAGTACTTC
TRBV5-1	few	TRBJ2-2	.	CASSFSTGFGGELFF	TGCGCCAGCAGCTTTTCTACAGGATTTGGCGGGGAGCTGTTTTTT
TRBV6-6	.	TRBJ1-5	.	CASSLTQGFNQPQHF	TGTGCCAGCAGCTTAACACAGGGCTTCAATCAGCCCCAGCATTTT
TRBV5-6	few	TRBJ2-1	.	CASSTVDSPDYNEQFF	TGTGCCAGCAGCACGGTGGACAGCCCTGACTACAATGAGCAGTTCTTC
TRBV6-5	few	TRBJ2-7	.	CASFRGPEQYF	TGTGCCAGCTTCCGAGGTCCCGAGCAGTACTTC
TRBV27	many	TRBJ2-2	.	CASQTGPGELFF	TGTGCCAGCCAGACAGGCCCCGGGGAGCTGTTTTTT
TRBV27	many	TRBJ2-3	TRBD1	CASSLRTGADTQYF	TGTGCCAGCAGTTTACGGACAGGGGCAGATACGCAGTATTTT
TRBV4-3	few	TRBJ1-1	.	CASSQNQGAATEAFF	TGCGCCAGCAGCCAGAACCAGGGAGCGGCCACTGAAGCTTTCTTT
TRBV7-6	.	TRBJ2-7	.	CASSLATSYEQYF	TGTGCCAGCAGCTTGGCAACCTCCTACGAGCAGTACTTC
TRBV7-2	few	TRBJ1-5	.	CASSLGGLDNQPQHF	TGTGCCAGCAGCTTAGGGGGTCTGGACAATCAGCCCCAGCATTTT
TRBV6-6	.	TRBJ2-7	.	CASSRIAEEQYF	TGTGCCAGCAGTCGCATAGCGGAGGAGCAGTACTTC
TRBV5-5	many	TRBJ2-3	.	CASSQATDTQYF	TGTGCCAGCAGCCAGGCCACAGATACGCAGTATTTT
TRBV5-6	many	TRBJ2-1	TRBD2	CASSSRDYSNEQFF	TGTGCCAGCAGCTCCCGGGACTATAGCAATGAGCAGTTCTTC
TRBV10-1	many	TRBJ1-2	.	CASPEGTSFSGANYGYTF	TGCGCCAGCCCCGAGGGAACATCTTTTTCTGGGGCTAACTATGGCTACACCTTC
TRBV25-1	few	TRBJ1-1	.	CASRTRDTTEAFF	TGTGCCAGCAGGACCCGGGACACCACTGAAGCTTTCTTT
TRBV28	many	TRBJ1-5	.	CASHKVVGLIRAQHF	TGTGCCAGTCATAAAGTGGTAGGACTAATCAGAGCCCAGCATTTT